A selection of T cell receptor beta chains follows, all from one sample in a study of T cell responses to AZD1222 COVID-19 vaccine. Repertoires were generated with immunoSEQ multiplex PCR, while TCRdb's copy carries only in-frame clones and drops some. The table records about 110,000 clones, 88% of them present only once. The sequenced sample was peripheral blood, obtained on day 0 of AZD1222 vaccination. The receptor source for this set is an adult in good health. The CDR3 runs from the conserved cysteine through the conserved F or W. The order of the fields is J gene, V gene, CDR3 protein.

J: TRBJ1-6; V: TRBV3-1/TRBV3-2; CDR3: CASSPQGVSSPLHF
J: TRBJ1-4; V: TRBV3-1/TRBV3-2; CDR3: CASSQGVQAGRKLFF
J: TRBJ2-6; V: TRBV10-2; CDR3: CASSEGTLSGANVLTF
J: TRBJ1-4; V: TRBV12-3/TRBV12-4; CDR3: CASRKDGAGGLFF
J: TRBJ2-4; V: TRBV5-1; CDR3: CASSRLLVGTSKNIQYF
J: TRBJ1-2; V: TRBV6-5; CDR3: CASSPRDSLVRGYTF
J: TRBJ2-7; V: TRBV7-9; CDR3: CASSPGQNYEQYF
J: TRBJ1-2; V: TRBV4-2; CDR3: CASSGGQNYGYTF
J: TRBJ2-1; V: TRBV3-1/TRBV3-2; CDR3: CASSQARDPTGDEQFF
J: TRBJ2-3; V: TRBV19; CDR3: CATKDPGSTDTQYF
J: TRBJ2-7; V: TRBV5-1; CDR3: CASSLAGAHEQYF
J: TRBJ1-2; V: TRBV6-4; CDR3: CASSDVARANYGYTF
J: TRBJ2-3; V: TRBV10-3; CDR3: CAISGGVTDTQYF
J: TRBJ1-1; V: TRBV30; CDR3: CAWSVPGGGTEAFF